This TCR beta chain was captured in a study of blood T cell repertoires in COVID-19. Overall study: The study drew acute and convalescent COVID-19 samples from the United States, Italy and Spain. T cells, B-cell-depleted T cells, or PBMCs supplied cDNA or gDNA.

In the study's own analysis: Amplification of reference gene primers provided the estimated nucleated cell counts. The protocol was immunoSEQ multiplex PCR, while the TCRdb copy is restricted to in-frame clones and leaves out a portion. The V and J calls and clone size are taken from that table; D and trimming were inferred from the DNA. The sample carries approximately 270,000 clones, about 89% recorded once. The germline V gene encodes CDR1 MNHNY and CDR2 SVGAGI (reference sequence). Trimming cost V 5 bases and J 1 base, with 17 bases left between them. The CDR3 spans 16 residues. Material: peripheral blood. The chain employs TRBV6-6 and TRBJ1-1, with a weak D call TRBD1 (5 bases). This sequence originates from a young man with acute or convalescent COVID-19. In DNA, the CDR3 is TGTGCCAGCAGTACTGCCCGCGGGGGTAAGAACACTGAAGCTTTCTTT. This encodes CASSTARGGKNTEAFF.